This T cell receptor (beta chain) was captured in a study of T-cell reconstitution after alpha-beta-depleted transplantation in children. Trimming left V 0 bases short and J 3 bases short, with 11 bases between. Germline CDR1 is ENHRY and CDR2 is SYGVKD. The CDR3 contains 15 residues. This clonotype was detected many times. Unique molecular identifiers were used in preparing the TCRbeta library. TCRdb re-analysed the PCR reads in MiXCR, keeping a single row per CDR3 protein. The sample lists 490,000 or so distinct CDR3 sequences; approximately 12% were seen once. The receptor's source is a human donor who donated a stem cell graft to a child with combined immunodeficiency. This chain uses TRBV10-3 with TRBJ2-5, with a tentative D call TRBD2 (6 bases). Sequences were derived from PBMCs from the stem cell graft donor, sampled from the stem cell graft. CDR3 DNA: TGTGCCATCAGTGAGTCGGAAGGAGGGGAAGAGACCCAGTACTTC. Translated: CAISESEGGEETQYF.